The 18 T cell receptor beta chains given below trace back to one sample, sequenced in a study of T cells in Graves' hyperthyroidism and ophthalmopathy. The investigators amplified TCR beta CDR3 regions from RNA transcripts. In the first-round RT-PCR of the TCR CDR3, the HTBI primer set was used. TCRdb reprocessed the multiplex PCR reads via MiXCR and lists one record per CDR3 protein. There are 240,000 or so distinct CDR3 sequences in the sample; 16% occur only once, and around 30% lies in the top ten. The source material was blood. The receptors shown here come from a woman between 18 and 30 years old with Graves' ophthalmopathy.

The chain has TRBV7-2 and TRBJ1-5; TRBD1 matches at 9 bases. Germline CDR1 and CDR2: SGHTA and FQGNSA. J was trimmed by 7 bases and V by 1 base; bases with no gene match: 5. CDR3 length equals 15 residues. The CDR3 here is CASSLETGGEQPQHF. The CDR3 DNA reads TGTGCCAGCAGCTTAGAGACAGGGGGGGAACAGCCCCAGCATTTT.

This clonotype was observed many times. This chain uses TRBV18 with TRBJ1-2, with 7 bases matching TRBD1. The CDR3 has 15 residues. Germline V gene sequence: CDR1 KGHSH, CDR2 LQKENI. J was trimmed by 2 bases and V by 0 bases; bases with no gene match: 3. Here the CDR3 reads CASSPPGRGNYGYTF. CDR3 sequence (DNA): TGTGCCAGCTCACCACCGGGCAGGGGGAACTATGGCTACACCTTC. Supplemented by reference TRBV18 and TRBJ1-2, the full variable domain reads NAGVMQNPRHLVRRRGQEARLRCSPMKGHSHVYWYRQLPEEGLKFMVYLQKENIIDESGMPKERFSAEFPKEGPSILRIQQVVRGDSAAYFCASSPPGRGNYGYTFGSGTRLTVV.

This clonotype was found many times. The J gene is TRBJ2-2, the V gene TRBV11-3, with 9 bases identical to TRBD2. Germline-derived CDR1 and CDR2 are SGHNT and YENEEA. The CDR3 runs to 16 residues. The junction had 5 bases not matched to a gene; V was cut back by 5 bases and J by 1 base. The CDR3 reads CASSPREGMNTGELFF. The CDR3 bases are TGTGCCAGCAGCCCGCGGGAGGGGATGAACACCGGGGAGCTGTTTTTT.

This clonotype was recorded at least ten times. The chain links TRBV19 to TRBJ2-1, with TRBD2 as a possible D gene (6 bases). Germline values: CDR1 LNHDA, CDR2 SQIVND (reference sequence). The CDR3 loop spans 14 amino acids. V lost 5 bases, J lost 9 bases, and 17 bases lay in between. CDR3 sequence reads: CASSLGPLGSEQFF. The CDR3 DNA reads as TGTGCCAGTAGTCTAGGGCCACTCGGGAGTGAGCAGTTCTTC.

This clonotype was detected ten times or more. Here the CDR3 reads CAANGRGAIQAFF. CDR3 in DNA: TGTGCCGCCAACGGAAGGGGAGCGATTCAAGCTTTCTTT. V and J are TRBV28 and TRBJ1-1; D is perhaps TRBD1 (5 bases). Germline V gene data show CDR1 as MDHEN and CDR2 as SYDVKM. Trimming removed 11 bases from V and 9 bases from J, with 22 bases in between. The CDR3 covers 13 residues. Using reference TRBV28 and TRBJ1-1 for the parts outside the CDR3, the full variable domain is DVKVTQSSRYLVKRTGEKVFLECVQDMDHENMFWYRQDPGLGLRLIYFSYDVKMKEKGDIPEGYSVSREKKERFSLILESASTNQTSMYLCAANGRGAIQAFFGQGTRLTVV.

This clonotype has a count of ten or more. The gene calls are TRBV6-5 and TRBJ1-5; the D gene is possibly TRBD1 (5 bases). This CDR3 has 14 residues. The V gene lost 2 bases and the J gene lost 5 bases, with 10 bases spanning the gap. Germline values: CDR1 MNHEY, CDR2 SVGAGI. This chain's CDR3 is CASSYPGTHQPQHF. The DNA for the CDR3 is TGTGCCAGCAGTTACCCAGGGACCCATCAGCCCCAGCATTTT.

This chain uses TRBV25-1 with TRBJ1-5, with D perhaps matching TRBD1 (6 bases). The CDR3 runs 18 residues. Between the trimmed V and J ends, which lost 2 bases and 0 bases, there was a span of 17 bases. The germline gives CDR1 MGHDK, CDR2 SYGVNS. The CDR3 reads CASSEVRPGESSNQPQHF. In nucleotides, the CDR3 is TGTGCCAGCAGTGAAGTTCGGCCAGGGGAGAGTAGCAATCAGCCCCAGCATTTT.

Many counts were recorded for this clonotype. The CDR3 nucleotides read TGTGCCAGCAGCCCCGTCTTAGCGGAGAGACCAGATACGCAGTATTTT. Residues: CASSPVLAERPDTQYF. V is TRBV7-9 and J is TRBJ2-3, with a weak D call TRBD2 (6 bases). V was shortened by 5 bases and J by 4 bases, with 19 bases between the two germline ends. Per germline, CDR1 SEHNR and CDR2 FQNEAQ (reference sequence). The CDR3 covers 16 residues. Full variable domain (remainder filled in from reference TRBV7-9 and TRBJ2-3): DTGVSQNPRHKITKRGQNVTFRCDPISEHNRLYWYRQTLGQGPEFLTYFQNEAQLEKSRLLSDRFSAERPKGSFSTLEIQRTEQGDSAMYLCASSPVLAERPDTQYFGPGTRLTVL.

This clonotype was observed many times. This CDR3 reads CSARSLGSAGELFF. In DNA form, the CDR3 reads TGCAGTGCTAGATCGCTGGGGTCGGCCGGGGAGCTGTTTTTT. V gene TRBV20-1 combines with J gene TRBJ2-2; D call uncertain. The germline gives CDR1 DFQATT, CDR2 SNEGSKA (reference sequence). V gave up 2 bases and J gave up 6 bases, with 13 bases separating them. This CDR3 has 14 amino acids.

In this sample, this clonotype turned up many times. A much larger clonotype is one base distant, so this may be a read error. This rearrangement joins TRBV2 to TRBJ2-3, with 8 bases lining up with TRBD1. With 5 bases clipped from V and 4 bases from J, the junction kept 8 bases outside the gene matches. The germline V gene has CDR1 SNHLY and CDR2 FYNNEI. The CDR3 runs 15 residues. CDR3 sequence: CASSMDRDGADTQYF. The DNA for the CDR3 is TGTGCCAGCAGTATGGACAGGGATGGGGCAGATACGCAGTATTTT.

This clonotype was found many times. The chain is built from TRBV14 and TRBJ1-5; 7 bases map to TRBD1. CDR3 size: 13 residues. CDR1 is SGHDN, CDR2 FVKESK, per germline. V lost 3 bases, J lost 4 bases, and 0 bases stayed unmatched. The CDR3 spells CASSHRGNQPQHF. The CDR3 region has the DNA TGTGCCAGCAGCCACAGGGGGAATCAGCCCCAGCATTTT.

This clonotype was counted ten times or more. The chain employs TRBV7-2 and TRBJ2-3; 7 bases match TRBD2. Germline values: CDR1 SGHTA, CDR2 FQGNSA. The CDR3 has 15 amino acids. Trimming removed 8 bases from V and 8 bases from J; junction bases left unmatched: 16. Written as DNA, the CDR3 is TGTGCCAGCGCCTCAGCGGGATCAGTCTGGGTTACGCAGTATTTT. This sequence encodes CASASAGSVWVTQYF.

This clonotype was counted at least ten times. V gene TRBV18 combines with J gene TRBJ2-3; 9 nucleotides line up with TRBD2. Germline CDR1 and CDR2: KGHSH and LQKENI. J was trimmed by 0 bases and V by 1 base; bases with no gene match: 8. The CDR3 has 18 residues. The CDR3 here is CASSPLMLAGTSTDTQYF. The DNA of the CDR3 is TGTGCCAGCTCACCACTGATGCTAGCGGGGACTAGCACAGATACGCAGTATTTT.

The table lists this clonotype with many counts. The chain uses TRBV6-1 and TRBJ2-7; D is possibly TRBD1 or TRBD2 (5 bases each). Germline loops: CDR1 MNHNS, CDR2 SASEGT. Trimming left V 5 bases short and J 3 bases short, with 17 bases between. CDR3 length: 15 residues. CDR3 sequence (DNA): TGTGCCAGCAGTCAGGGACCTCAGAGAAGCTACGAGCAGTACTTC. This encodes CASSQGPQRSYEQYF.

Here the CDR3 DNA reads TGTGCCAGTAGTAGACTAGCGGGAGACTACAATGAGCAGTTCTTC. It specifies CASSRLAGDYNEQFF. The J gene is TRBJ2-1, the V gene TRBV19, with TRBD2 matching over 12 bases. The CDR3 has 15 residues. Per germline, CDR1 LNHDA and CDR2 SQIVND (reference sequence). V trimming: 4 bases; J trimming: 3 bases; junction bases outside the gene matches: 1. The full variable domain, completed using reference TRBV19 and TRBJ2-1, is DGGITQSPKYLFRKEGQNVTLSCEQNLNHDAMYWYRQDPGQGLRLIYYSQIVNDFQKGDIAEGYSVSREKKESFPLTVTSAQKNPTAFYLCASSRLAGDYNEQFFGPGTRLTVL.

In its sample, this clonotype was seen many times. The chain joins TRBV28 to TRBJ1-2, with D maybe TRBD1 (5 bases). V gave up 5 bases and J gave up 0 bases, with 13 bases separating them. Germline assignment: CDR1 MDHEN and CDR2 SYDVKM. The CDR3 is made up of 15 amino acids. In DNA, the CDR3 is TGTGCCAGCAGTCTTAGGGGTTTCACTAACTATGGCTACACCTTC. Translating it yields CASSLRGFTNYGYTF.

This clonotype showed up many times. V gene TRBV7-9 combines with J gene TRBJ2-7; weak D call: TRBD1 (5 bases). Germline loops: CDR1 SEHNR, CDR2 FQNEAQ (reference sequence). Trimming took off 1 base at V and 0 bases at J, with 16 bases between the two ends. This CDR3 comprises 17 residues. CDR3 region: CASSLGTTALSSYEQYF. CDR3 DNA sequence: TGTGCCAGCAGCTTAGGGACGACAGCTTTGAGCTCCTACGAGCAGTACTTC.

The V and J genes are TRBV5-1 and TRBJ1-3, with TRBD1 matching 7 bases. Trimming removed 3 bases from V and 2 bases from J; junction bases left unmatched: 5. The CDR3 extends over 15 amino acids. Germline CDR1 and CDR2: SGHRS and YFSETQ. The CDR3 DNA sequence: TGCGCCAGCAGCTCGCCCGGGACAGCTGGAAACACCATATATTTT. Translation: CASSSPGTAGNTIYF.